The clone carrying this TCR beta chain was picked up many times. The antigen is unknown. The read falls 3 residues short of the CDR3 end, and the missing part is taken from the germline J gene. Clones were sequenced by immunoSEQ multiplex PCR, and TCRdb holds only the in-frame ones, with some missing. Listed for the sample are approximately 81,000 clones, none seen a single time. Most patients and controls had Caucasian heritage. This entry belongs to a study of T cell clonality in common variable immunodeficiency. Study outcomes and limitations: Links between repertoire features and CVID complications were heterogeneity-limited. What drives increased CVID clonality needs T cell subpopulation sequencing.

Germline loops: CDR1 SQVTM, CDR2 ANQGSEA. The V gene end was trimmed by 1 base and the J gene end by 3 bases; junction bases not matched to a gene: 11. This CDR3 comprises 16 residues. The V gene is TRBV29-1, the J gene TRBJ2-7, with 8 bases matching TRBD2. The clonotype originates from a person aged 18 to 75 in good health. The sequencing sample was made of peripheral blood mononuclear cells. The CDR3 loop is CSVEGSTGAGDYEQYF. The covered CDR3 bases are TGCAGCGTTGAAGGGTCGACAGGAGCGGGGGACTACGAG.